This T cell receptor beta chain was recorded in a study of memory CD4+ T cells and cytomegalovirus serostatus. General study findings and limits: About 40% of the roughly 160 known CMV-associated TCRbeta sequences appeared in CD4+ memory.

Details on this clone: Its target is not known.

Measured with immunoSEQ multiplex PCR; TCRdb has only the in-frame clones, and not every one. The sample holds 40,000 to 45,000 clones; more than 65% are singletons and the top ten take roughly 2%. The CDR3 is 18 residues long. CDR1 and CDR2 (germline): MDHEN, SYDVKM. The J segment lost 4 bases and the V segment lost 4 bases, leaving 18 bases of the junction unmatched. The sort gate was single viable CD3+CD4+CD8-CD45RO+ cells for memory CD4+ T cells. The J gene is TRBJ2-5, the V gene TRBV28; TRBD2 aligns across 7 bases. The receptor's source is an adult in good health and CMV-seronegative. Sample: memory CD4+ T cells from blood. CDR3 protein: CASSSTYGRQGMGETQYF. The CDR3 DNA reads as TGTGCCAGCAGTTCTACGTACGGGAGGCAGGGAATGGGAGAGACCCAGTACTTC.